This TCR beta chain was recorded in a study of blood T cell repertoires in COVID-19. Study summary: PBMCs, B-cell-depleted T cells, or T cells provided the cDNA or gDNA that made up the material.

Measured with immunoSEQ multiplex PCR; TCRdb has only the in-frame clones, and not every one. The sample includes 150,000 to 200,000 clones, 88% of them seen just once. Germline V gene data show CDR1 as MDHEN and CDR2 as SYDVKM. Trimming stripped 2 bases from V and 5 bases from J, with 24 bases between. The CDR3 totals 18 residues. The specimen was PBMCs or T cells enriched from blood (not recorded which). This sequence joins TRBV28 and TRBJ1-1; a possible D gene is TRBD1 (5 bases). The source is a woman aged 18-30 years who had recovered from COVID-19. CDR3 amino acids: CASSLRTGRDFPITEAFF. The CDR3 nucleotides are TGTGCCAGCAGTTTAAGAACGGGCAGGGACTTTCCCATTACTGAAGCTTTCTTT.